The 11 T cell receptor beta chains below were found in one sample sequenced in a study of PD-1 blockade in mismatch repair-deficient tumors. Measured with immunoSEQ multiplex PCR; TCRdb has only the in-frame clones, and not every one. The repertoire holds some 120,000 clones, with over 60% as singletons. Sequenced here: peripheral blood, sampled roughly 13 months after starting pembrolizumab. The source is an adult with mismatch repair-deficient cancer.

The V call is TRBV7-9, the J call TRBJ2-1; the D call may be TRBD1 or TRBD2 (6 bases each). This CDR3 has 16 residues. CDR1 is SEHNR, CDR2 FQNEAQ, per germline (reference sequence). V shed 5 bases and J shed 7 bases, with 21 bases lying between them. The CDR3 spells CASSVEGRGSENEQFF. CDR3 DNA: TGTGCCAGCAGCGTGGAGGGCAGGGGATCTGAGAATGAGCAGTTCTTC.

This sequence joins TRBV30 and TRBJ2-7; D tentatively fits TRBD1 or TRBD2 (7 bases each). Between the trimmed V and J ends, which lost 0 bases and 7 bases, there was a span of 13 bases. This CDR3 spans 13 amino acids. Germline CDR1 GTSNPN, CDR2 SVGIG (reference sequence). The CDR3 protein is CAWSVDREGEQYF. CDR3 DNA: TGTGCCTGGAGTGTAGACAGGGAGGGAGAGCAGTACTTC.

This clone was seen a handful of times. The rearrangement joins TRBV30 to TRBJ1-1, with 7 positions matching TRBD1. This CDR3 has 16 amino acids. The V and J ends lost 2 bases and 0 bases, in that order; junction bases with no gene match: 9. The germline V gene has CDR1 GTSNPN and CDR2 SVGIG (reference sequence). The CDR3 DNA reads TGTGCCTGGAGTTCGACTAAACAGGGGTTGAACACTGAAGCTTTCTTT. Protein product: CAWSSTKQGLNTEAFF. The whole variable domain, remainder taken from reference TRBV30 and TRBJ1-1, is SQTIHQWPATLVQPVGSPLSLECTVEGTSNPNLYWYRQAAGRGLQLLFYSVGIGQISSEVPQNLSASRPQDRQFILSSKKLLLSDSGFYLCAWSSTKQGLNTEAFFGQGTRLTVV.

CDR3 in DNA: TGTGCCAGCAAACCGAAGGACAGGGCAGATACGCAGTATTTT. This codes for CASKPKDRADTQYF. The chain is built from TRBV16 and TRBJ2-3; 8 bases line up with TRBD1. Germline CDR1 is KGHSY and CDR2 is FQNENV. V lost 7 bases, J lost 4 bases, and 7 bases stayed unmatched. The CDR3 is 14 amino acids.

The chain has TRBV28 and TRBJ2-7; possibly TRBD2 for D (5 bases). V lost 4 bases and J 2 bases, leaving 9 bases between the germline ends. The CDR3 runs to 13 residues. Germline V gene lookup returns CDR1 MDHEN and CDR2 SYDVKM. The CDR3 here is CASSSTKPYEQYF. In DNA, the CDR3 is TGTGCCAGCAGTTCGACTAAGCCCTACGAGCAGTACTTC.

The V call is TRBV27, the J call TRBJ1-1; the D gene is possibly TRBD1 (6 bases). The CDR3 runs to 15 residues. Deletions cut 5 bases from V and 1 base from J, with 14 bases between. Germline values: CDR1 MNHEY, CDR2 SMNVEV (reference sequence). CDR3 in amino acids: CASSEGGWANTEAFF. The CDR3 DNA reads TGTGCCAGCAGTGAAGGGGGTTGGGCGAACACTGAAGCTTTCTTT.

The chain joins TRBV15 to TRBJ1-2; the D is unclear. The CDR3 sequence is 15 residues long. The V gene's germline CDR1 is LNHNV and CDR2 YYDKDF (reference sequence). V was trimmed by 1 base and J by 7 bases, leaving 16 bases between them. The CDR3 sequence is CATSRGGLLSGGYTF. The CDR3 DNA reads as TGTGCCACCAGCAGAGGAGGACTGCTGTCCGGTGGCTACACCTTC.

V usage is TRBV7-3 and J usage is TRBJ2-7; D might be TRBD1 (7 bases). This CDR3 region has 14 residues. From germline, CDR1 is SGHTA and CDR2 FQGTGA. V was clipped by 2 bases and J by 2 bases, with 10 bases between them. CDR3 sequence reads: CASSLGGTAYEQYF. The CDR3 coding sequence is TGTGCCAGCAGCTTAGGGGGGACAGCCTACGAGCAGTACTTC.

The rearrangement uses TRBV19 and TRBJ1-3, with 7 bases lining up with TRBD1. V lost 4 bases to trimming and J lost 4 bases; unmatched junction nucleotides: 7. This CDR3 has 15 amino acids. Germline loops: CDR1 LNHDA, CDR2 SQIVND (reference sequence). The CDR3 region has the DNA TGTGCCAGTAGTACCCAGACAGGGTCAGGAAACACCATATATTTT. Translated, it gives CASSTQTGSGNTIYF. Looking up the rest from reference TRBV19 and TRBJ1-3 gives the full variable domain: DGGITQSPKYLFRKEGQNVTLSCEQNLNHDAMYWYRQDPGQGLRLIYYSQIVNDFQKGDIAEGYSVSREKKESFPLTVTSAQKNPTAFYLCASSTQTGSGNTIYFGEGSWLTVV.

This clone was counted between two and nine times. The chain links TRBV18 to TRBJ1-5; D gene unclear. V shed 3 bases and J shed 2 bases, with 8 bases lying between them. Germline assignment: CDR1 KGHSH and CDR2 LQKENI. This CDR3 comprises 14 residues. This CDR3 is CASSPSGGNQPQHF. As DNA, the CDR3 is TGTGCCAGCTCACCTAGCGGAGGCAATCAGCCCCAGCATTTT.

The gene calls are TRBV4-3 and TRBJ1-1; no reliable D call. V dropped 0 bases and J dropped 3 bases, with 11 bases sitting between them. Germline loops: CDR1 LGHNA, CDR2 YSLEER. CDR3 length: 15 amino acids. CDR3 sequence: CASSQDPGQDTEAFF. The DNA for the CDR3 is TGCGCCAGCAGCCAAGATCCGGGTCAGGACACTGAAGCTTTCTTT.